The rows below give T cell receptor beta chains drawn from one sample of a study of metastatic and nonmetastatic thyroid tumors. From the PCR reads, TCRdb re-called clones with MiXCR. The repertoire includes more than 10,000 clones, 20% to 30% of them detected once, and around 11% sits in the top ten. Source material: adjacent normal tissue. These TCRs come from a female donor with papillary thyroid cancer or a benign thyroid nodule (not recorded which). Some clones in this sample may be carry-over from other donors' samples. CDR3s include the opening cysteine and the closing phenylalanine or tryptophan. Each record gives: J gene, V gene, clone size, D gene, CDR3 protein, CDR3 DNA. D genes are given only for firm matches. The size of a clone is reported for some rows only, either as once, few or many, or as a class for expanded clones.

>TRBJ2-1|TRBV20-1|NA|NA
CSATGTHNEQFF
TGCAGTGCTACCGGGACTCACAATGAGCAGTTCTTC
>TRBJ2-5|TRBV20-1|NA|NA
CSAYPRGLPETQYF
TGCAGTGCCTATCCGAGGGGCTTGCCGGAGACCCAGTACTTC
>TRBJ2-5|TRBV10-1|many|TRBD2
CASSQSGTSGRDGKETQYF
TGCGCCAGCAGTCAATCCGGGACTAGCGGGAGGGATGGTAAAGAGACCCAGTACTTC
>TRBJ2-1|TRBV20-1|medium-sized|TRBD2
CSAEGTSGIYNEQFF
TGCAGTGCTGAAGGGACTAGCGGGATTTACAATGAGCAGTTCTTC
>TRBJ1-2|TRBV6-5|NA|TRBD1
CASSFRRGPSYGYTF
TGTGCCAGCAGTTTCAGGAGGGGGCCATCCTATGGCTACACCTTC
>TRBJ2-3|TRBV5-1|many|NA
CASARGYTDTQYF
TGCGCCAGTGCTAGGGGATACACAGATACGCAGTATTTT
>TRBJ2-3|TRBV7-3|NA|TRBD2
CASSSGLAGGLDTQYF
TGTGCCAGCAGCTCCGGACTAGCGGGAGGACTAGATACGCAGTATTTT
>TRBJ2-5|TRBV20-1|many|NA
CSARGPSIMGTQYF
TGCAGTGCTAGAGGACCTAGCATTATGGGGACCCAGTACTTC
>TRBJ2-7|TRBV28|NA|TRBD1
CASSLRDRVSGSYGQYF
TGTGCCAGCAGTTTAAGGGACAGGGTTAGTGGGTCCTACGGGCAGTACTTC
>TRBJ1-2|TRBV7-8|medium-sized|TRBD1
CASSNYPRGAFGYTF
TGTGCCAGCAGCAATTACCCCAGGGGGGCCTTTGGCTACACCTTC
>TRBJ1-2|TRBV12-3/TRBV12-4|few|NA
CASSLDSRSYTF
TGTGCCAGCAGTTTAGACAGTAGGAGCTACACCTTC
>TRBJ2-7|TRBV12-3/TRBV12-4|few|TRBD2
CASSSLAGGGYEQYF
TGTGCCAGCAGTTCGTTAGCGGGAGGTGGATACGAGCAGTACTTC
>TRBJ2-7|TRBV7-3|NA|NA
CASSLTSGGTYEHYF
TGTGCCAGCAGCTTAACTAGCGGTGGTACCTACGAGCATTACTTC
>TRBJ1-6|TRBV6-1|NA|NA
CASRKEGNSPLHF
TGTGCCAGCAGGAAAGAGGGGAATTCACCCCTCCACTTT
>TRBJ2-7|TRBV7-9|NA|NA
CASRGGSEQYF
TGTGCCAGCAGGGGGGGAAGCGAGCAGTACTTC
>TRBJ2-7|TRBV28|few|TRBD2
CASSWTSGRAPPYEQYF
TGTGCCAGCAGTTGGACTAGCGGGAGGGCCCCCCCTTACGAGCAGTACTTC